This is a list of T cell receptor beta chains from one sample in a study of T-cell reconstitution after alpha-beta-depleted transplantation in children. TCRdb reprocessed the PCR reads with MiXCR, giving one entry per CDR3 protein. Of approximately 350,000 distinct CDR3 sequences in the sample, roughly 15% were seen once. The sequencing here drew on PBMCs, taken from the stem cell graft. Receptors originate from a human donor who donated a stem cell graft to a child with Fanconi anemia. Each CDR3 is given with its conserved first and last residue. Each record gives: CDR3 length, D gene, V gene, clone size, J gene, CDR3 DNA, CDR3 protein. The D gene is left open where the match is weak. Clone size is given for some rows only: seen once, a few or many times, or a class if the clone is expanded.

length: 14
D: TRBD1
V: TRBV10-3
size: many
J: TRBJ2-1
DNA: TGTGCCACTGGGGACAGCGATTTCTACAATGAGCAGTTCTTC
CDR3: CATGDSDFYNEQFF

length: 14
D: TRBD1
V: TRBV12-3/TRBV12-4
size: -
J: TRBJ1-4
DNA: TGTGCCAGCAGACGAGGACAGGAGAATGAAAAACTGTTTTTT
CDR3: CASRRGQENEKLFF

length: 13
D: -
V: TRBV2
size: -
J: TRBJ1-5
DNA: TGTGCCAGCAGTTTCCAGGACAATCAGCCCCAGCATTTT
CDR3: CASSFQDNQPQHF

length: 14
D: -
V: TRBV5-1
size: few
J: TRBJ2-3
DNA: TGCGCCAGCGGCCCGAGGGCGGGCACAGATACGCAGTATTTT
CDR3: CASGPRAGTDTQYF

length: 12
D: -
V: TRBV6-5
size: -
J: TRBJ2-7
DNA: TGTGCCAGCAGGGACAGCCTCTACGAGCAGTACTTC
CDR3: CASRDSLYEQYF

length: 16
D: TRBD2
V: TRBV6-5
size: many
J: TRBJ2-3
DNA: TGTGCCAGCAGTATACGACTAGCGGGGGGCCCAGATACGCAGTATTTT
CDR3: CASSIRLAGGPDTQYF

length: 16
D: TRBD2
V: TRBV6-1
size: few
J: TRBJ2-1
DNA: TGTGCCAGCAGGCTAGCGGGGGCTCCTCCGGGGAATGAGCAGTTCTTC
CDR3: CASRLAGAPPGNEQFF

length: 16
D: -
V: TRBV4-2
size: many
J: TRBJ1-2
DNA: TGTGCCAGCAGCCCCCGGACAGAGTGGGGGTTAGTCGGCTACACCTTC
CDR3: CASSPRTEWGLVGYTF

length: 13
D: -
V: TRBV6-2/TRBV6-3
size: many
J: TRBJ2-3
DNA: TGTGCCAGCAGACTCCTGGGCGCAGATACGCAGTATTTT
CDR3: CASRLLGADTQYF

length: 13
D: -
V: TRBV7-3
size: -
J: TRBJ1-1
DNA: TGTGCCAGCAGCACCCGGTGGGGCGCTGAAGCTTTCTTT
CDR3: CASSTRWGAEAFF

length: 14
D: -
V: TRBV12-3/TRBV12-4
size: few
J: TRBJ2-5
DNA: TGTGCCAGCAGTCCGGGACCCACCCAAGAGACCCAGTACTTC
CDR3: CASSPGPTQETQYF

length: 14
D: TRBD1
V: TRBV7-9
size: many
J: TRBJ2-7
DNA: TGTGCCAGCAGCGGACAGGCACCCTACTACGAGCAGTACTTC
CDR3: CASSGQAPYYEQYF

length: 17
D: TRBD2
V: TRBV5-1
size: -
J: TRBJ2-1
DNA: TGCGCCAGCAGCGGGACTAGCGGGGGGGCGTCTAACAATGAGCAGTTCTTC
CDR3: CASSGTSGGASNNEQFF

length: 12
D: -
V: TRBV20-1
size: many
J: TRBJ1-5
DNA: TGCAGTGCACGACAGGGCAATCAGCCCCAGCATTTT
CDR3: CSARQGNQPQHF

length: 14
D: -
V: TRBV5-1
size: -
J: TRBJ2-7
DNA: TGCGCCAGCAGCTTTTCACAGGGATCCTACGAGCAGTACTTC
CDR3: CASSFSQGSYEQYF

length: 14
D: -
V: TRBV12-3/TRBV12-4
size: many
J: TRBJ1-2
DNA: TGTGCCAGCAGTTTAGGTTTCCAGAACTATGGCTACACCTTC
CDR3: CASSLGFQNYGYTF

length: 15
D: -
V: TRBV7-2
size: many
J: TRBJ1-3
DNA: TGTGCCAGCAGCTTAGCGCGGGGGTTCGGAAACACCATATATTTT
CDR3: CASSLARGFGNTIYF

length: 13
D: -
V: TRBV30
size: few
J: TRBJ1-4
DNA: TGTGCCTGGAGTTCCAGACTGTTAGAAAAACTGTTTTTT
CDR3: CAWSSRLLEKLFF

length: 15
D: TRBD2
V: TRBV29-1
size: few
J: TRBJ2-3
DNA: TGCAGCGTTGAAGATGGGAGGGGAGTAACAGATACGCAGTATTTT
CDR3: CSVEDGRGVTDTQYF

length: 18
D: TRBD1
V: TRBV6-1
size: few
J: TRBJ2-6
DNA: TGTGCCAGCAGCCTTACCGGGACAGGTGCCACTGGGGCCAACGTCCTGACTTTC
CDR3: CASSLTGTGATGANVLTF

length: 14
D: -
V: TRBV5-1
size: few
J: TRBJ1-1
DNA: TGCGCCAGCAGCTCCCCCAGGGCGAACACTGAAGCTTTCTTT
CDR3: CASSSPRANTEAFF

length: 13
D: -
V: TRBV7-2
size: many
J: TRBJ1-4
DNA: TGTGCCAGCAGCTTAGAACGTTATGAAAAACTGTTTTTT
CDR3: CASSLERYEKLFF

length: 15
D: -
V: TRBV6-5
size: few
J: TRBJ1-1
DNA: TGTGCCAGCAGTTACGGGCTGAACCTGGGGACTGAAGCTTTCTTT
CDR3: CASSYGLNLGTEAFF

length: 12
D: -
V: TRBV7-2
size: many
J: TRBJ1-5
DNA: TGTGCCAGCAGCGAGTTCAATCAGCCCCAGCATTTT
CDR3: CASSEFNQPQHF

length: 14
D: -
V: TRBV10-2
size: -
J: TRBJ1-2
DNA: TGCGCCAGCAGCCACGGGCCTCACATCTATGGCTACACCTTC
CDR3: CASSHGPHIYGYTF

length: 14
D: -
V: TRBV5-1
size: few
J: TRBJ2-1
DNA: TGCGCCAGCAGCTTGGCGCAGGGTGATGGTGAGCAGTTCTTC
CDR3: CASSLAQGDGEQFF